The entry below gives a single T cell receptor (beta chain) sequence along with its context. The antigen remains undetermined. At one boundary the junction diverges from the germline segment, which might be a read error. The authors deemed Graves' hyperthyroidism stable absent ophthalmopathy progression within 18 months. Hyperthyroidism was newly diagnosed in patients aged 18 to 65 (duration under 2 months). This entry is derived from a study of T cells in Graves' hyperthyroidism and ophthalmopathy. Study observations and caveats: Expanded thyroid clonotypes (above 0.001) were mostly also found in blood. Model output signaled ophthalmopathy a median roughly 6.5 months ahead of onset.

The CDR3 is made up of 13 amino acids. CDR1 MNHEY and CDR2 SVGAGI come from the germline V gene. Researchers took RNA transcripts and amplified the TCR beta CDR3 regions from them. TCR CDR3 underwent first-round RT-PCR with the HTBI primer set. Each CDR3 protein gets one entry after TCRdb re-called the multiplex PCR reads with MiXCR. Of some 600,000 distinct CDR3 sequences in the sample, roughly 50% were seen once. The V call is TRBV6-5, the J call TRBJ2-7; D is uncertain. This receptor was taken from a woman under 30 with Graves' hyperthyroidism. The sequencing sample was made of peripheral blood or thyroid tissue (not recorded which). DNA of the CDR3: TGTGCCATCAGTTACTCGGAAAGATCTCATCAGTACTTC. This sequence encodes CAISYSERSHQYF.